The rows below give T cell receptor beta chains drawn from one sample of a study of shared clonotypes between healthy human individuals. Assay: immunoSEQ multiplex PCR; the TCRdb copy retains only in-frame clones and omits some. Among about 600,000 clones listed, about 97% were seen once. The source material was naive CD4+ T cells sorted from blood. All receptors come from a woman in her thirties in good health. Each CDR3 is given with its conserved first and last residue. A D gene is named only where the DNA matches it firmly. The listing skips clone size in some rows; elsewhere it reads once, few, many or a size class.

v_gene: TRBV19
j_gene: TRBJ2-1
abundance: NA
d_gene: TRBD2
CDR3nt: TGTGCCAGTAGCAAAAAAGGGACTAGCGGCTTCTACAATGAGCAGTTCTTC
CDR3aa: CASSKKGTSGFYNEQFF

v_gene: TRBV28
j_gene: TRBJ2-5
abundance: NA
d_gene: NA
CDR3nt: TGTGCCAGCAGTTTACAGGGGAAGGGGTACTTC
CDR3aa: CASSLQGKGYF

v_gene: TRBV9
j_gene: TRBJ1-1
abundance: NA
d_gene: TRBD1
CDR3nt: TGTGCCAGCAGCGTAGAGGACAGGGGCCCTGAAGCTTTCTTT
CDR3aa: CASSVEDRGPEAFF

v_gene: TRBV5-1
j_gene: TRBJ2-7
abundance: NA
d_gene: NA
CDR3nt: TGCGCCAGCAGCTTAGGCTCCGGCGGGACGGGATACGAGCAGTACTTC
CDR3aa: CASSLGSGGTGYEQYF

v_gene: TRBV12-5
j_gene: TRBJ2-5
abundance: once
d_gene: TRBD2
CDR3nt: TGTGCTAGTGGTCAAACTAGCGGGAGGGCATTAGAGACCCAGTACTTC
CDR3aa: CASGQTSGRALETQYF

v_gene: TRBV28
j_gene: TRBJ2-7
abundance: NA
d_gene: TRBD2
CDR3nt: TGTGCCAGCTCTAGCGGATACGAGCAGTACTTC
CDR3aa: CASSSGYEQYF

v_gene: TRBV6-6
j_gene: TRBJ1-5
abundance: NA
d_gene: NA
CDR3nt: TGTGCCAGCACGTACCAGGGTCCGGATCAGCCCCAGCATTTT
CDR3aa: CASTYQGPDQPQHF

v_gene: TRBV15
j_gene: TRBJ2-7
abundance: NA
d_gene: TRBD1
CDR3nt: TGTGCCACCAGCAGGAGACAGGGACCCTACGAGCAGTACTTC
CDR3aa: CATSRRQGPYEQYF

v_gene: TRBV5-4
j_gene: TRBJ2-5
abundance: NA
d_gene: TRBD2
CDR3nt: TGTGCCAGCAGCTCAGCTCTAGCGGGAGTGCCAGAGACCCAGTACTTC
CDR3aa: CASSSALAGVPETQYF

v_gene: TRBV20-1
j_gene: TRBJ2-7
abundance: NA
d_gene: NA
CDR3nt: TGCAGTGCTCCCCTCTACGAGCAGTACTTC
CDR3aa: CSAPLYEQYF

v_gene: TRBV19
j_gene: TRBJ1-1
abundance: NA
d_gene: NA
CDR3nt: TGTGCCAGTAGTACTCGGGACCTTGAAGCTTTCTTT
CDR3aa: CASSTRDLEAFF

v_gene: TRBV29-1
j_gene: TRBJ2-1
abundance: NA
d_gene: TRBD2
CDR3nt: TGCAGCGTTCCCTCCCTGAGCGGGAGCGATGAGCAGTTCTTC
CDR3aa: CSVPSLSGSDEQFF

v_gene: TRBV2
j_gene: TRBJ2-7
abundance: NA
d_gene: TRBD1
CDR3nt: TGTGCCAGCAGCATAGGACAGGGCTCATACGAGCAGTACTTC
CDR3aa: CASSIGQGSYEQYF

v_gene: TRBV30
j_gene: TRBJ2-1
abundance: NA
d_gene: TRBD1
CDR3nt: TGTGCCTGGAGGGGCCGGCTCGGGACAGGTTATTATGAGCAGTTCTTC
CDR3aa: CAWRGRLGTGYYEQFF

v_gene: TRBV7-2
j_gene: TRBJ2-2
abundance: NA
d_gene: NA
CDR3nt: TGTGCCAGCAGCTCGAGGAACACCGGGGAGCTGTTTTTT
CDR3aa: CASSSRNTGELFF

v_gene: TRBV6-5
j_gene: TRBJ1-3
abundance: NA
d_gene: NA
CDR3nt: TGTGCCAGCAGTTCTTACAGGGTGGCTGGAAACACCATATATTTT
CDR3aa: CASSSYRVAGNTIYF

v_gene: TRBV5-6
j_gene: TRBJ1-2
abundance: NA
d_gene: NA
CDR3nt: TGTGCCAGCAGCTTGGACCGGTATGGCTACACCTTC
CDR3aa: CASSLDRYGYTF

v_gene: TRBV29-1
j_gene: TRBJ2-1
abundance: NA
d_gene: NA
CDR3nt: TGCAGCGTTGTACGTGGAGTCGGTGAGCAGTTCTTC
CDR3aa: CSVVRGVGEQFF

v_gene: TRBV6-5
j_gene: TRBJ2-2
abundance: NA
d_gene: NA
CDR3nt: TGTGCCAGCAGCTTGGACGCGAACACCGGGGAGCTGTTTTTT
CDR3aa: CASSLDANTGELFF

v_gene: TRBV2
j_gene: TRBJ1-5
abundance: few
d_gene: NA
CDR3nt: TGTGCCAGCAGTGAAGCTATTTTTCAGAGCAATCAGCCCCAGCATTTT
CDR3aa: CASSEAIFQSNQPQHF

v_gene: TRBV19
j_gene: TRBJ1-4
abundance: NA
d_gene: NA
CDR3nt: TGTGCCAGTAAGGAGACAGGTGCGACTAATGAAAAACTGTTTTTT
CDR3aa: CASKETGATNEKLFF

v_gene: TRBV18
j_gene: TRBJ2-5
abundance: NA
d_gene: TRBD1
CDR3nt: TGTGCCAGCTCACCCGGGACAGGGCGCGGGGAGACCCAGTACTTC
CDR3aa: CASSPGTGRGETQYF

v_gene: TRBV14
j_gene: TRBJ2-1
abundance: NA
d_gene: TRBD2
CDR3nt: TGTGCCAGCAGCCAACTTAGCGGGAGGTACAATGAGCAGTTCTTC
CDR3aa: CASSQLSGRYNEQFF

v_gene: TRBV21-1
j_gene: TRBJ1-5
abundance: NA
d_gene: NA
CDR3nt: TGTGCCAGCAGCAAAGGCGGGGGCCCCAATATTTATAGCAATCAGCCCCAGCATTTT
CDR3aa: CASSKGGGPNIYSNQPQHF

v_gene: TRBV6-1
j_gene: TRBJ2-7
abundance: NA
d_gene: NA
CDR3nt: TGTGCCAGCAGTGAGAGGACTATACTACTATACGAGCAGTACTTC
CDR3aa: CASSERTILLYEQYF

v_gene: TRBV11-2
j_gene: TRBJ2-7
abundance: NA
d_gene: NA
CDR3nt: TGTGCCAGCAGCTCCCGAAGTGGGCTCGGATTTCGGGAGCAGTACTTC
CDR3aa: CASSSRSGLGFREQYF

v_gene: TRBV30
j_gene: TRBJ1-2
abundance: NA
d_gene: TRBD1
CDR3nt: TGTGCCTGGAGTTCAGGGGGGGGCTCCCATGGCTACACCTTC
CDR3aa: CAWSSGGGSHGYTF

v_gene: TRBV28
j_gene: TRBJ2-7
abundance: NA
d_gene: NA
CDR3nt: TGTGCCAGCAGTCCGAGGGGTAGCTCCTACGAGCAGTACTTC
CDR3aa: CASSPRGSSYEQYF

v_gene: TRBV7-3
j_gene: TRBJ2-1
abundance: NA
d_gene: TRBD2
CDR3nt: TGTGCCAGCAGCCAAGAGGCGCGGGGGAGACACAATGAGCAGTTCTTC
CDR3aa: CASSQEARGRHNEQFF

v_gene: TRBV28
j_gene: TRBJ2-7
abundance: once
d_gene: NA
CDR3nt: TGTGCCAGCAGGTCAGGGTTGATCTACGAGCAGTACTTC
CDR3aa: CASRSGLIYEQYF

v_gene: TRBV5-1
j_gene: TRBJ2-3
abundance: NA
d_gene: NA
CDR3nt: TGCGCCAGCAGCTCCGGTCACACAGATACGCAGTATTTT
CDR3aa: CASSSGHTDTQYF

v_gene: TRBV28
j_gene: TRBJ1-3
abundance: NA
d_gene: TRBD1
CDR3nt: TGTGCCAGCAGTTTGCCTGGTGGACAGGGCTTGGGAAACACCATATATTTT
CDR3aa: CASSLPGGQGLGNTIYF

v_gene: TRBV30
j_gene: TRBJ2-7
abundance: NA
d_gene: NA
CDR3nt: TGTGCCTGGAATGTACAGGAGGTTTCCTACGAGCAGTACTTC
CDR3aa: CAWNVQEVSYEQYF

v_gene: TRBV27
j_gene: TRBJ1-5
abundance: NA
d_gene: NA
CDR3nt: TGTGCCAGCAGTTTGACCGGGAACCAGCCCCAGCATTTT
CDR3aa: CASSLTGNQPQHF

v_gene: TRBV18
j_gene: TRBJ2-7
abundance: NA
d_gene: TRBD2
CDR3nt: TGTGCCAGCTCACCTAAGGGACTAGCGGATTCCTACGAGCAGTACTTC
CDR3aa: CASSPKGLADSYEQYF

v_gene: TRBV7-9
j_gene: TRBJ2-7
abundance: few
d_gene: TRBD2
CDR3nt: TGTGCCAGCAGCTTAGGACTAGCGGGGGCCTACGAGCAGTACTTC
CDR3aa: CASSLGLAGAYEQYF